Given below is one T cell receptor (beta chain) in context. The antigen it binds to is not known. Base qualities are not recorded, but no much larger clone differs from it by a single base. The TCR beta CDR3 regions were amplified from the RNA transcripts. The first round of RT-PCR for the TCR CDR3 was performed with the HTBI primer set and the Qiagen OneStep RT-PCR kit. Libraries were constructed in a second round of multiplex PCR, after which size selection and purification were carried out. Sequencing of the libraries was done on an Illumina HiSeq2000 using paired-end 100 bp reads. For the original study's pipeline: SOAPnuke was used to process the raw data, removing reads that contained adapters or uncalled bases, had a mean Phred below 15, or lacked an exact match to the constant primer or identifier. COPE v1.2.5 was used to merge the high-quality paired reads, and each unique nucleotide sequence was defined as a clonotype. MiTCR v1.1 was used to align the clonotypes against IMGT TRBV, TRBD and TRBJ reference segments. The analysis was restricted to V-J combinations with a frequency above 0.0001, which together covered around 99% of the repertoires. A TCS score was defined as the ratio between F50 (clonal expansion) and ExV (chaos), using BLOSUM62-based TCRdist between CDR3 peptides within each V-J. Welch's t-statistics and random forest reduced roughly 530 V-J features to 10 to 15, which were used in a naive Bayes classifier (R e1071). Thyroid-blood repertoire similarity was quantified with the Morisita-Horn index. TCRdb reprocessed the public reads (quality trimming at Q25 with fastp, clone calling with MiXCR) and kept in-frame beta chains. Duplicate CDR3 protein sequences are folded into a single record with the most common DNA and genes. The V and J calls follow TCRdb's processing rather than the paper's. The sample includes about 760,000 distinct CDR3 sequences, with around a third observed a single time. Of the sample, roughly 30% is held by the ten largest clones.

The sample belongs to a study of T cells in Graves' hyperthyroidism and ophthalmopathy (dated by TCRdb to the late 2010s). Concerning the study at large: Peripheral blood was collected at initial diagnosis, before any treatment. A discovery cohort of around 100 patients, roughly 45 with Graves' ophthalmopathy and approximately 60 with stable Graves' hyperthyroidism, was used to find distinguishing TCR V-J signatures. Prospective prediction of ophthalmopathy was tested in an independent validation cohort of fewer than 20 hyperthyroidism patients and 15 to 17 patients who later progressed to ophthalmopathy. The roughly 100 discovery patients were divided at random into training and test sets in a 7:3 ratio. In addition, the study compared T-cell repertoires in thyroid tissue and in blood from over 5 Graves' hyperthyroidism patients. After blood sampling, hyperthyroidism patients were treated with methimazole at a starting dose of 30 mg daily, and ophthalmopathy patients were treated with high-dose intravenous methylprednisolone. TCR Vbeta CDR3 sequencing of roughly 140 peripheral blood samples (43 ophthalmopathy, about 75 hyperthyroidism and roughly 17 progressor patients) is reported in the paper.

Including cysteine and phenylalanine, the CDR3 has 12 amino acids. The entry retains the CDR3 DNA only, 36 bases that are in frame from base 1. Sequences DFQATT (CDR1) and SNEGSKA (CDR2) are obtained from the germline V gene (reference sequence). The junction carries 11 bases between V and J, which are trimmed by 3 bases and 8 bases respectively. Graves' hyperthyroidism was defined as stable when no progression to ophthalmopathy occurred over 18 months of follow-up. Hyperthyroidism patients were newly diagnosed, with disease duration under 2 months, and aged 18 to 65 years. Exclusion was applied to patients with uncontrolled infections, other autoimmune diseases, pregnancy or lactation. Clinical symptoms, serum thyroxine and TRAb, thyroid ultrasound, and orbital computed tomography formed the basis for the diagnoses. PBMCs were isolated from 10 ml of fresh peripheral blood by Ficoll-Paque density gradient centrifugation. Total RNA was extracted with Trizol reagent, and quality was checked on an Agilent 2100 Bioanalyzer.

Study-level results and caveats: Sample size was not statistically predetermined, and investigators were not blinded to group allocation. Most expanded thyroid clonotypes (frequency above 0.001) were also found in blood, which suggests that blood repertoires may mirror thyroid immune responses. Ophthalmopathy was separated from stable hyperthyroidism by a 13 V-J signature model, with around 90% sensitivity and about 81% specificity obtained in cross-validation and 80%/75% obtained in testing. In validation, progression to ophthalmopathy was predicted by the model with 70.59% sensitivity and approximately 78% specificity, a median of 6.5 months before onset.

The sequence was obtained from a middle-aged woman with Graves' hyperthyroidism. Sequencing was done on a sample of blood. The rearranged chain carries TRBV20-1 and TRBJ2-1, and perhaps TRBD2 as D gene, on 6 matching bases. The CDR3 corresponds to CSASGTVDEQFF. The sequence in DNA is TGCAGTGCTAGTGGGACTGTGGATGAGCAGTTCTTC.